This T cell receptor beta chain originates from a study of blood T cell repertoires in COVID-19. Turning to the study itself: Samples of COVID-19 (acute and convalescent) were obtained from the United States, Italy and Spain. Sample material is recorded as cDNA or gDNA derived from T cells, B-cell-depleted T cells, or PBMCs.

Seattle's enrolled individuals joined amid active infection and were then monitored longitudinally. This CDR3 is 18 amino acids long. The junction had 9 bases not matched to a gene; V was cut back by 1 base and J by 3 bases. Germline CDR1 reads LNHDA; CDR2 reads SQIVND (reference sequence). Profiling relied on immunoSEQ multiplex PCR, and the TCRdb table lists in-frame clones only, not all of them. The data contain 100,000 to 150,000 clones, roughly 92% of them singletons. The rearrangement uses TRBV19 and TRBJ2-1; TRBD2 matches 10 bases. Specimen: peripheral blood. This sequence originates from a man aged 50-60 years with COVID-19, enrolled during active disease. The DNA for the CDR3 is TGTGCCAGTAGTATAGCCGGACCGGGACTAGCGCTCTACAATGAGCAGTTCTTC. It is translated as CASSIAGPGLALYNEQFF.